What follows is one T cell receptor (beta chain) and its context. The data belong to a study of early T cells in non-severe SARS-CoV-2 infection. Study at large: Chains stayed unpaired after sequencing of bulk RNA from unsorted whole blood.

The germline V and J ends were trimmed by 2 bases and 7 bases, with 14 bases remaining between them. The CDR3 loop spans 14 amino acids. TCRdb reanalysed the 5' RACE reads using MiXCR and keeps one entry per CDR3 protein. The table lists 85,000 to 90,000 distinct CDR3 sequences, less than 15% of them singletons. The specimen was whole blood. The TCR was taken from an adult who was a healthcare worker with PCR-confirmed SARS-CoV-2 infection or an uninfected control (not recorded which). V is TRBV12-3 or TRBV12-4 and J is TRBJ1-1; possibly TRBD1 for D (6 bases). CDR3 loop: CASSLRGQPNEAFF. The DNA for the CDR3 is TGTGCCAGCAGTTTACGCGGACAGCCTAATGAAGCTTTCTTT.